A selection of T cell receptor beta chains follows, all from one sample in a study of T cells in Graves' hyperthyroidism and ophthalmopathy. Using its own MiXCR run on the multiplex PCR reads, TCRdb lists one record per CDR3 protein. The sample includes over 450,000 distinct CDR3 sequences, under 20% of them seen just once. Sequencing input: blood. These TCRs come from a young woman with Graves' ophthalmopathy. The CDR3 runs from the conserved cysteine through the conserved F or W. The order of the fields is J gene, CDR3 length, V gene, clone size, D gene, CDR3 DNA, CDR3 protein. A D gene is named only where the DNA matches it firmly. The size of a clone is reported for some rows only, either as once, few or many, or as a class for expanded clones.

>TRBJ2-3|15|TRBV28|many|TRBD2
TGTGCCAGCAGACTTAGCGGGGTGCGCACAGATACGCAGTATTTT
CASRLSGVRTDTQYF
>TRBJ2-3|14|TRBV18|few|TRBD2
TGTGCCAGCTCGGGGACTAGCGGGAGTGGGACGCAGTATTTT
CASSGTSGSGTQYF
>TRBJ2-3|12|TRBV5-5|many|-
TGTGCCAGCAGCTGGGCCCAAGATACGCAGTATTTT
CASSWAQDTQYF
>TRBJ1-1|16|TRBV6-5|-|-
TGTGCCAGCAGTTCCTGGAGGGACCACCAGGACGCTGAAGCTTTCTTT
CASSSWRDHQDAEAFF
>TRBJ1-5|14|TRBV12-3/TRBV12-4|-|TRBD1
TGTGCCAGCGTCCGACAGGGGGACAATCAGCCCCAGCATTTT
CASVRQGDNQPQHF
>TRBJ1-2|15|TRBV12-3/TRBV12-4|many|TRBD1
TGTGCCAGCAGTTCTGCCGGGACAGGCAAGGATGGCTACACCTTC
CASSSAGTGKDGYTF
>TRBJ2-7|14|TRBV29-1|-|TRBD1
TGCAGCGTTGAACTACAGGGGTCTCCCCACGAGCAGTACTTC
CSVELQGSPHEQYF
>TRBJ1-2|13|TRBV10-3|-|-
TGTGCCATCAGCTTCGAGGCAGGGCCTGGCTACACCTTC
CAISFEAGPGYTF
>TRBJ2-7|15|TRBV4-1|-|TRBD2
TGCGCCAGCAGCCAAGGAGGGCTAGCGGCCTACGAGCAGTACTTC
CASSQGGLAAYEQYF
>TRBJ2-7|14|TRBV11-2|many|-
TGTGCCAGCAGCTTAGAAGGACCCCGCTACGAGCAGTACTTC
CASSLEGPRYEQYF
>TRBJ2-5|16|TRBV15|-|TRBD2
TGTGCCACCAGCAGAGATCACCTAGCGGGCAAAGAGACCCAGTACTTC
CATSRDHLAGKETQYF
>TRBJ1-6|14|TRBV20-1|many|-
TGCAGTGCTAGAAGAGGGGCTCAGGCTTCACCCCTCCACTTT
CSARRGAQASPLHF
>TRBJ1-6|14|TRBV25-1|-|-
TGTGCCAGCAGTGAGTGGCCATCGAATTCACCCCTCCACTTT
CASSEWPSNSPLHF
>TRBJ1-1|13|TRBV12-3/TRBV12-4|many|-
TGTGCCAGCACCGAGTGGGGGGGCACTGAAGCTTTCTTT
CASTEWGGTEAFF
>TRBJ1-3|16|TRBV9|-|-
TGTGCCAGCAGCGATTGGGCCCAGAGCTCTGGAAACACCATATATTTT
CASSDWAQSSGNTIYF
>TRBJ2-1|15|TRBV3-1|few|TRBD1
TGTGCCAGCAGCCAAGGAGGGGGCCCTTCGGATGAGCAGTTCTTC
CASSQGGGPSDEQFF
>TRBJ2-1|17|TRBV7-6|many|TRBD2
TGTGCCAGCAGCTTAGCGGGAGACGGGGGGATCAACAATGAGCAGTTCTTC
CASSLAGDGGINNEQFF
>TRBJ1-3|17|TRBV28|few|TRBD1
TGTGCCAGCAGTTCCCTCCGGGACAGAGGCCGCGTGGACACCATATATTTT
CASSSLRDRGRVDTIYF
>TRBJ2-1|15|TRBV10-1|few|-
TGCGCCAGCACCCCCCCGGTTCTAGCGTGGAATGAGCAGTTCTTC
CASTPPVLAWNEQFF
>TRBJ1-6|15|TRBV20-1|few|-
TGCAGTGCTAGGGTACAGGGCGATTATAATTCACCCCTCCACTTT
CSARVQGDYNSPLHF
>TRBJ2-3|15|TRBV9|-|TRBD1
TGTGCCAGCAGCGCCAGGGACAGCCCCCGGGATACGCAGTATTTT
CASSARDSPRDTQYF
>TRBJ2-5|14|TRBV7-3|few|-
TGTGCCAGCAGCCCAAGAGGGGGAGAAGAGACCCAGTACTTC
CASSPRGGEETQYF
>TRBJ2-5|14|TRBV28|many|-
TGTGCCAGCACCCTGGGACGTACTCAAGAGACCCAGTACTTC
CASTLGRTQETQYF
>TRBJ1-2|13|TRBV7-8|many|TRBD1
TGTGCCAGCAGCTCTACAGGGGGCGCTGGCTACACCTTC
CASSSTGGAGYTF
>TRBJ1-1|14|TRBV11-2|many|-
TGTGCCAGCAGCCCGCCCGTACTAAACACTGAAGCTTTCTTT
CASSPPVLNTEAFF
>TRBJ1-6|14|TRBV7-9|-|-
TGTGCCAGCGCAAGGAACTCCTATAATTCACCCCTCCACTTT
CASARNSYNSPLHF
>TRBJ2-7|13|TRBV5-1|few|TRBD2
TGCGCCAGCAGCCCCACGCCGGGGGGCGAGCAGTACTTC
CASSPTPGGEQYF
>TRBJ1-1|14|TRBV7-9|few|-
TGTGCCAGCAGCTTAGCGTCCCCAGGCACTGAAGCTTTCTTT
CASSLASPGTEAFF
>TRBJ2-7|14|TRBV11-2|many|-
TGTGCCAGCAAAAAGCGCCAGAGCTCCTACGAGCAGTACTTC
CASKKRQSSYEQYF
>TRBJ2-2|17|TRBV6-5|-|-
TGTGCCAGCAGTTACCCCAGGGGGGGCCTTAACACCGGGGAGCTGTTTTTT
CASSYPRGGLNTGELFF
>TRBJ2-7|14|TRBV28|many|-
TGTGCCAGCAGTTTAGTCCTCGCGGGCAACGAGCAGTACTTC
CASSLVLAGNEQYF
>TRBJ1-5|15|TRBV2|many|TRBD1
TGTGCCAGCGTCCAAGACAGGGGAAACAATCAGCCCCAGCATTTT
CASVQDRGNNQPQHF
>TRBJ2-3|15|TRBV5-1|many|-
TGCGCCAGCAGCTTATGGGGGGCGGGCACAGATACGCAGTATTTT
CASSLWGAGTDTQYF
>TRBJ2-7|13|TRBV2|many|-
TGTGCCAGCAGTGAGGGCACATTCTACGAGCAGTACTTC
CASSEGTFYEQYF
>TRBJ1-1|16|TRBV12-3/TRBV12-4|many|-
TGTGCCAGCAGTTTAACAGGGCGCTTGGTGAACACTGAAGCTTTCTTT
CASSLTGRLVNTEAFF
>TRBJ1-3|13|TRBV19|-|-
TGTGCCAGTAGTATCAGCCTCCTCGACACCATATATTTT
CASSISLLDTIYF
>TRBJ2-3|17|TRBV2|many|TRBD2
TGTGCCAGCAGGACTCCGACTAGCGGGGGGTACACAGATACGCAGTATTTT
CASRTPTSGGYTDTQYF
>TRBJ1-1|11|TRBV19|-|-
TGTGCCAGTAGACGTGGAGCTGAAGCTTTCTTT
CASRRGAEAFF
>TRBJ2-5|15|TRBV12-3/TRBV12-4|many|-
TGTGCCAGCAGTTTTGGGTTACAGGTCCCCGAGACCCAGTACTTC
CASSFGLQVPETQYF
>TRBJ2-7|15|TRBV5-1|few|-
TGCGCCAGCAGCCCTGAGGGAGGGGGCAAATACGAGCAGTACTTC
CASSPEGGGKYEQYF
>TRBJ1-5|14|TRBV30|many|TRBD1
TGTGCCTGCTCCTGGACAGGGAAATATCAGCCCCAGCATTTT
CACSWTGKYQPQHF
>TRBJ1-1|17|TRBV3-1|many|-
TGTGCCAGCAGCCCCGAAACCGGACGGGGTTTTAACACTGAAGCTTTCTTT
CASSPETGRGFNTEAFF